This T cell receptor beta chain came from a study of blood T cell repertoires in COVID-19. In germline, CDR1 is MGHDK, CDR2 SYGVNS. This CDR3 has 17 amino acids. The junction had 11 bases not matched to a gene; V was cut back by 5 bases and J by 4 bases. The repertoire was sequenced with immunoSEQ multiplex PCR; TCRdb's copy has only in-frame clones and lacks some. The sample has over 150,000 clones; more than 70% are singletons. The chain has TRBV25-1 and TRBJ2-6; the match to TRBD1 covers 7 bases. The sample taken for sequencing was peripheral blood. This clonotype was sampled from a man between 18 and 35 years old with active or convalescent COVID-19. The DNA for the CDR3 is TGTGCCAGCAGTACCCGGGACAGAGGAGAAGGGGCCAACGTCCTGACTTTC. It is translated as CASSTRDRGEGANVLTF.